This T cell receptor beta chain was sequenced for a study of human T cells and chemical hapten exposure. Study context: Subjects had 2% DPC placed on approximately 2 cm by approximately 2 cm of upper inner arm skin for sensitization. Study-level points and caveats: TCRs exceeding 1 in 1000 frequency stayed unchanged with DPC sensitization.

The CDR3 runs 16 residues. The germline V and J ends were trimmed by 5 bases and 2 bases, with 13 bases remaining between them. CDR1 and CDR2 (germline): LGHNA, YSLEER. Using its own MiXCR run on the RACE reads, TCRdb lists one record per CDR3 protein. The repertoire holds 300,000 to 400,000 distinct CDR3 sequences, with about 7% as singletons. Noted time point: patch test 1, 2 weeks after DPC sensitization. As to treatment: therapeutic diphenylcyclopropenone sensitization with weekly scalp DPC. Total RNA was isolated from whole blood that had not been fractionated. As to this clonotype: Its matching antigen is unknown.

The chain carries TRBV4-3 and TRBJ2-6, with D unresolved. Sample: whole blood, taken in connection with sensitization to the hapten diphenylcyclopropenone (DPC). The source of this sequence is a woman aged 18-30 years with alopecia areata. Some clones in this sample may be carry-over from other donors' samples. In nucleotides, the CDR3 is TGCGCCAGCAGCTTCTCGGCGGACGCTGGGGCCAACGTCCTGACTTTC. Translation: CASSFSADAGANVLTF.